Presented here are 16 T cell receptor beta chains from one specimen sequenced in a study of glioma-infiltrating T cells after dendritic cell vaccination. Noted time point: after dendritic cell vaccination, including at tumor progression/relapse. The table came from immunoSEQ multiplex PCR; TCRdb's copy has only in-frame clones and leaves some out. The sample has under 130,000 clones, 90% seen once. The source material was blood, sampled after dendritic cell vaccination. The source of these receptors is a human donor with glioblastoma.

The chain links TRBV7-2 to TRBJ2-7, with a weak D call TRBD2 (5 bases). CDR1 is SGHTA, CDR2 FQGNSA, per germline. The CDR3 runs 15 residues. The V gene lost 1 base and the J gene lost 0 bases, with 10 bases spanning the gap. This CDR3 is CASSLGGSLSYEQYF. The CDR3 DNA reads TGTGCCAGCAGCTTAGGCGGGTCCCTCTCCTACGAGCAGTACTTC. Full variable domain (missing parts from reference TRBV7-2 and TRBJ2-7): GAGVSQSPSNKVTEKGKDVELRCDPISGHTALYWYRQSLGQGLEFLIYFQGNSAPDKSGLPSDRFSAERTGGSVSTLTIQRTQQEDSAVYLCASSLGGSLSYEQYFGPGTRLTVT.

The rearrangement joins TRBV4-2 to TRBJ2-3; 10 nucleotides match TRBD2. The germline CDR1 and CDR2 sequences are LGHNA and YNFKEQ. Trimming at V came to 4 bases and at J to 3 bases, leaving 4 bases not matched to a gene. The CDR3 consists of 15 residues. The CDR3 sequence: CASSRSSGSTDTQYF. The CDR3 DNA is TGTGCCAGCAGCCGTTCTAGCGGGAGTACAGATACGCAGTATTTT.

V is TRBV18 and J is TRBJ1-6; 7 bases map to TRBD1. Germline lookup yields CDR1 KGHSH and CDR2 LQKENI. Trimming removed 3 bases from V and 8 bases from J; junction bases left unmatched: 4. This CDR3 spans 14 amino acids. The CDR3: CASSPGTEDSPLHF. The CDR3 DNA is TGTGCCAGCTCACCCGGGACAGAGGATTCACCCCTCCACTTT.

The rearrangement uses TRBV10-1 and TRBJ1-6, with 9 nucleotides matching TRBD1. The CDR3 is 16 amino acids. Germline V gene data show CDR1 as WNHNN and CDR2 as SYGVQD (reference sequence). The V and J ends lost 0 bases and 6 bases, in that order; junction bases with no gene match: 3. This CDR3 is CASSESLGQGNSPLHF. CDR3 DNA sequence: TGCGCCAGCAGTGAGTCCCTGGGACAGGGTAATTCACCCCTCCACTTT.

This clone was seen a single time. The chain is built from TRBV2 and TRBJ2-3; possible D gene TRBD1, 6 bases. Germline assignment: CDR1 SNHLY and CDR2 FYNNEI. Trimming took off 5 bases at V and 0 bases at J, with 9 bases between the two ends. CDR3 length: 14 residues. The CDR3 bases are TGTGCCAGCAGTTTTGACAGGAGCACAGATACGCAGTATTTT. Translating gives CASSFDRSTDTQYF.

V gene TRBV5-6 combines with J gene TRBJ1-2; 7 nucleotides line up with TRBD1. Unmatched junction bases numbered 6, after V lost 4 bases and J lost 0 bases. The CDR3 extends over 15 amino acids. Germline V gene data show CDR1 as SGHDT and CDR2 as YYEEEE. As DNA, the CDR3 is TGTGCCAGCAGCACGGGACAGAGAGCTAACTATGGCTACACCTTC. Its translation is CASSTGQRANYGYTF.

This clone was seen a few times. The chain joins TRBV6-5 to TRBJ1-2, with 9 bases matching TRBD1. CDR1 is MNHEY and CDR2 is SVGAGI in the germline V gene. Trimming cost V 1 base and J 7 bases; bases outside gene matches: 7. The CDR3 runs 15 residues. The CDR3 nucleotides are TGTGCCAGCAGTTACTTAAGACAGGGGGGAGGTGGCTACACCTTC. It encodes CASSYLRQGGGGYTF.

V and J are TRBV6-1 and TRBJ1-4; TRBD1 matches at 9 bases. V shed 4 bases and J 7 bases; nucleotides not matched to a gene: 4. CDR3 length: 14 residues. Germline V CDR1 and CDR2: MNHNS, SASEGT. In DNA form, the CDR3 reads TGTGCCAGCAGTGCGGACAGGGGAGGTGAAAAACTGTTTTTT. As protein: CASSADRGGEKLFF.

The chain has TRBV6-1 and TRBJ2-7, with D maybe TRBD2 (6 bases). Germline V CDR1 and CDR2: MNHNS, SASEGT. CDR3 length: 16 residues. The V and J ends lost 2 bases and 3 bases respectively, with 17 bases between them. The CDR3 nucleotides read TGTGCCAGCAGTGAATTGGAGGGCGCGACGGTCTACGAGCAGTACTTC. Protein: CASSELEGATVYEQYF.

The chain is built from TRBV28 and TRBJ1-1; D is ambiguous. Germline loops: CDR1 MDHEN, CDR2 SYDVKM. The V and J ends lost 10 bases and 6 bases respectively, with 12 bases between them. The CDR3 runs to 11 residues. CDR3 nucleotides: TGTGCCACCAAAAGCGCGCCTGAAGCTTTCTTT. Amino acids: CATKSAPEAFF.

Notes on this clone: The same CDR3 can be traced to other DNA sequences in this sample. The chain joins TRBV7-2 to TRBJ2-7; D is perhaps TRBD2 (7 bases). The CDR3 spans 15 residues. Trimming left V 5 bases short and J 7 bases short, with 21 bases between. Germline CDR1 SGHTA, CDR2 FQGNSA. The CDR3 spells CASSPSAAGAWEQYF. The CDR3 DNA reads TGTGCCAGCAGCCCATCGGCGGCGGGGGCATGGGAGCAGTACTTC.

CDR3 coding DNA: TGTGCCACCAGCTTGAAAGGGGGGGCCCCAGAGACCCAGTACTTC. The encoded protein is CATSLKGGAPETQYF. The chain recombines TRBV15 with TRBJ2-5; tentative D call: TRBD2 (7 bases). The CDR3 is made up of 15 amino acids. V lost 5 bases, J lost 4 bases, and 17 bases lay in between. Germline V gene lookup returns CDR1 LNHNV and CDR2 YYDKDF (reference sequence).

The rearrangement joins TRBV5-1 to TRBJ2-5, with D possibly TRBD2 on 6 matching bases. The J call may be faulty, since TRBJ2-7 better matches the DNA end. The germline CDR1 and CDR2 sequences are SGHRS and YFSETQ. This CDR3 has 15 residues. CDR3 amino acids: CASRYQRGGAYEQYF. The CDR3 DNA reads TGCGCCAGCAGATACCAAAGGGGCGGGGCCTACGAGCAGTACTTC.

The chain employs TRBV11-3 and TRBJ2-7, with D unclear. CDR1 is SGHNT, CDR2 YENEEA, per germline. CDR3 length: 15 residues. V gave up 1 base and J gave up 3 bases, with 13 bases separating them. The CDR3 loop reads CASSLGRRLGYEQYF. DNA of the CDR3: TGTGCCAGCAGCTTAGGGAGAAGGTTAGGCTACGAGCAGTACTTC.

This rearrangement joins TRBV2 to TRBJ2-2; D uncertain. The CDR3 sequence is 13 residues long. Germline CDR1 reads SNHLY; CDR2 reads FYNNEI. The ends were cut back, 6 bases at V and 0 bases at J, with 5 bases in the middle. For the CDR3, the DNA is TGTGCCAGCAGCGCTACGAACACCGGGGAGCTGTTTTTT. It translates to CASSATNTGELFF.

About this clone: This sample includes further DNA sequences coding for the same CDR3. The chain has TRBV5-1 and TRBJ1-1; TRBD1 aligns across 7 bases. The J segment lost 1 base and the V segment lost 2 bases, leaving 2 bases of the junction unmatched. Germline V gene sequence: CDR1 SGHRS, CDR2 YFSETQ. This CDR3 has 14 residues. The CDR3 reads CASSLGDRNTEAFF. DNA of the CDR3: TGCGCCAGCAGCTTAGGGGACAGGAACACTGAAGCTTTCTTT. Combining the CDR3 with reference TRBV5-1 and TRBJ1-1 gives the whole variable domain KAGVTQTPRYLIKTRGQQVTLSCSPISGHRSVSWYQQTPGQGLQFLFEYFSETQRNKGNFPGRFSGRQFSNSRSEMNVSTLELGDSALYLCASSLGDRNTEAFFGQGTRLTVV.